These T cell receptor beta chains were read from a single sample in a study of low-dose radiotherapy and immunotherapy resistance in tumors. TCRdb reprocessed the reads via MiXCR and lists one record per CDR3 protein. The sample has tens of thousands of distinct CDR3 sequences, 25% seen once. This material consisted of PBMCs, taken before treatment. Source of these receptors: a male donor with prostate cancer. CDR3s include the opening cysteine and the closing phenylalanine or tryptophan. A D gene is named only where the DNA matches it firmly. Expanded clones get a size class; other rows say once, few or many, or leave the size out.

v_gene	j_gene	d_gene	abundance	CDR3aa	CDR3nt
TRBV5-1	TRBJ2-2	TRBD2	few	CASSLTSGRDTGELFF	TGCGCCAGCAGCTTGACTAGCGGGCGAGACACCGGGGAGCTGTTTTTT
TRBV5-1	TRBJ1-6	-	-	CASSSGTTNAPLHF	TGCGCTAGCAGCTCAGGGACGACAAATGCACCCCTCCACTTT
TRBV3-1	TRBJ1-1	-	many	CASSQFPPTPTTNTEAFF	TGTGCCAGCAGCCAATTTCCCCCAACGCCAACGACGAACACTGAAGCTTTCTTT
TRBV9	TRBJ1-6	TRBD1	many	CASRDRENSPLHF	TGTGCCAGCCGGGACAGAGAGAATTCACCCCTCCACTTT
TRBV6-6	TRBJ1-5	-	few	CASSLWGQPQHF	TGTGCCAGCAGTCTCTGGGGTCAGCCCCAGCATTTT
TRBV7-2	TRBJ1-6	-	-	CASSLDRGGNSPHHF	TGTGCCAGCAGCTTAGACCGGGGCGGGAATTCACCCCACCACTTT
TRBV19	TRBJ2-7	-	many	CASSMKGFGEQYF	TGTGCCAGTAGTATGAAGGGATTCGGCGAGCAGTACTTC
TRBV10-3	TRBJ2-1	TRBD2	many	CAIRPSGSNEQFF	TGTGCCATCAGGCCTAGCGGGAGCAATGAGCAGTTCTTC
TRBV4-1	TRBJ2-1	TRBD2	once	CASSQRGTRYNEQFF	TGCGCCAGCAGCCAACGCGGGACTAGATACAATGAGCAGTTCTTC
TRBV7-9	TRBJ1-6	-	many	CASSLNWPPLHF	TGTGCCAGCAGCTTAAACTGGCCCCCCCTCCACTTT
TRBV27	TRBJ2-3	-	many	CATLTLNTDTQYF	TGTGCCACCCTGACCCTGAACACAGATACGCAGTATTTT
TRBV7-8	TRBJ2-7	TRBD1	many	CASRSAGTALGVYF	TGTGCCAGCAGATCGGCCGGGACAGCGTTGGGGGTATACTTC
TRBV28	TRBJ2-1	-	few	CASSPRASYNEQFF	TGTGCCAGCAGCCCCCGGGCTTCCTACAATGAGCAGTTCTTC
TRBV2	TRBJ1-2	TRBD1	many	CASTPDRVGYGYTF	TGTGCCAGCACCCCGGACAGGGTGGGCTATGGCTACACCTTC
TRBV28	TRBJ1-5	TRBD1	few	CASSFPGQGISNQPQHF	TGTGCCAGCAGTTTCCCGGGACAGGGGATAAGCAATCAGCCCCAGCATTTT
TRBV7-6	TRBJ2-7	-	few	CASSSTGSGLGYEQYF	TGTGCCAGCAGTTCAACAGGTTCAGGCCTTGGCTACGAGCAGTACTTC
TRBV18	TRBJ2-3	TRBD2	many	CASSPPASGSGTDTQYF	TGTGCCAGCTCACCACCTGCTAGCGGGAGTGGCACAGATACGCAGTATTTT
TRBV6-8	TRBJ2-3	-	-	CASSYFRGDGTQYF	TGTGCCAGCAGTTACTTCAGGGGTGATGGTACGCAGTATTTT
TRBV15	TRBJ1-6	-	many	CATCKGMGSPLHF	TGTGCCACCTGTAAAGGGATGGGTTCACCCCTCCACTTT
TRBV6-2/TRBV6-3	TRBJ1-5	-	many	CASTRRRGDSNQPQHF	TGTGCCAGCACTCGAAGGCGTGGGGATAGCAATCAGCCCCAGCATTTT
TRBV28	TRBJ2-5	-	many	CASSSDGGQETQYF	TGTGCCAGCAGTTCTGATGGGGGCCAAGAGACCCAGTACTTC
TRBV5-4	TRBJ1-2	-	many	CASSPWGGYEGYTF	TGTGCCAGCAGTCCCTGGGGAGGATATGAGGGCTACACCTTC
TRBV12-3/TRBV12-4	TRBJ2-1	-	many	CASSPQTGFNDEQFF	TGTGCCAGCAGTCCCCAGACAGGTTTTAACGATGAGCAGTTCTTC
TRBV5-1	TRBJ2-1	TRBD2	many	CASSLDSGRAYNEQFF	TGCGCCAGCAGCTTGGATAGCGGGAGGGCCTACAATGAGCAGTTCTTC
TRBV6-2/TRBV6-3	TRBJ2-6	-	many	CASSYLVQASGANVLTF	TGTGCCAGCAGTTATTTGGTTCAGGCCTCTGGGGCCAACGTCCTGACTTTC
TRBV28	TRBJ2-3	TRBD1	once	CASSFLQGTDTQYF	TGTGCCAGCAGTTTCTTACAGGGGACAGATACGCAGTATTTT
TRBV13	TRBJ1-1	-	medium-sized	CASSLGTNTEAFF	TGTGCCAGCAGCTTGGGGACTAACACTGAAGCTTTCTTT
TRBV18	TRBJ1-5	TRBD1	many	CASSPQGQGSNQPQHF	TGTGCCAGCTCACCACAGGGACAGGGGTCTAATCAGCCCCAGCATTTT
TRBV2	TRBJ2-1	TRBD2	many	CASSDPASGRRNEQFF	TGTGCCAGCAGTGATCCCGCTAGCGGGAGGCGGAATGAGCAGTTCTTC
TRBV19	TRBJ1-2	-	many	CASSMGRDYGYTF	TGTGCCAGTAGTATGGGCAGAGACTATGGCTACACCTTC
TRBV12-3/TRBV12-4	TRBJ1-6	TRBD1	many	CASSQTQGVKSPLHF	TGTGCCAGCAGTCAAACTCAGGGGGTGAAATCACCCCTCCACTTT
TRBV3-1	TRBJ1-2	-	many	CASSQVEGLSGYTF	TGTGCCAGCAGCCAAGTGGAGGGTTTGAGTGGCTACACCTTC
TRBV28	TRBJ2-4	TRBD2	once	CASRNLAGGKNIQYF	TGTGCCAGCCGCAACTTAGCGGGAGGCAAAAACATTCAGTACTTC
TRBV20-1	TRBJ2-1	TRBD1	-	CSAKLKGQGRHEQFF	TGCAGTGCCAAACTTAAGGGACAGGGCCGCCATGAGCAGTTCTTC
TRBV6-6	TRBJ2-1	TRBD2	-	CASLSLAGINNEQFF	TGTGCCAGCTTAAGCCTAGCGGGAATCAACAATGAGCAGTTCTTC
TRBV7-8	TRBJ2-7	-	many	CASSPNGVGYEQYF	TGTGCCAGCAGCCCCAACGGTGTGGGCTACGAGCAGTACTTC
TRBV9	TRBJ1-3	-	-	CASSVGRRRPGNTIYF	TGTGCCAGCAGCGTAGGAAGGAGGCGTCCTGGAAACACCATATATTTT
TRBV10-3	TRBJ1-2	-	many	CASSFLGDGYTF	TGTGCCTCCTCCTTTCTCGGGGACGGCTACACCTTC
TRBV6-2/TRBV6-3	TRBJ1-1	-	many	CASTSMGGLDTEAFF	TGTGCCAGCACCTCCATGGGGGGTCTAGACACTGAAGCTTTCTTT
TRBV2	TRBJ2-1	-	few	CASSVLPGGEQFF	TGTGCCAGCAGTGTCCTACCAGGAGGTGAGCAGTTCTTC
TRBV7-2	TRBJ1-2	-	many	CASERAGNYGYTF	TGTGCCAGCGAGAGGGCGGGGAACTATGGCTACACCTTC
TRBV29-1	TRBJ2-3	-	once	CSVEQFASSTDTQYF	TGCAGCGTTGAACAGTTTGCATCTAGCACAGATACGCAGTATTTT